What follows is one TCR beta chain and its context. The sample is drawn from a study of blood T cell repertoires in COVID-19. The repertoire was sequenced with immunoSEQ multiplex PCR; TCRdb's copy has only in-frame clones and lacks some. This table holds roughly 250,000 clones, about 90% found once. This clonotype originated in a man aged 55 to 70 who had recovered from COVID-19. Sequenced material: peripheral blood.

The CDR3 loop is CASSFRREQPQHF. The CDR3 DNA is TGTGCCAGCAGTTTTCGGCGGGAGCAGCCCCAGCATTTT. V is TRBV27 and J is TRBJ1-5; D is ambiguous. CDR1 and CDR2 (germline): MNHEY, SMNVEV (reference sequence). This CDR3 is 13 amino acids long. Trimming pared 3 bases from V and 7 bases from J, leaving 10 bases between.